Listed below are T cell receptor beta chains from one sample, sequenced in a study of vaccination and CD4 T cells after COVID-19. TCRdb passed the PCR reads through MiXCR, listing each CDR3 protein once. The table shows a few thousand distinct CDR3 sequences, with 50% to 70% occurring only once. Antigens of these TCRs are unknown. Material: CD4+ T cells from blood, cultured in vitro. The receptors originated from a human donor in good health. CDR3s include the opening cysteine and the closing phenylalanine or tryptophan. Fields, in order: clone size, D gene, J gene, V gene, CDR3 protein, CDR3 DNA. The D gene is left open where the match is weak. The size entry is marked missing in some rows and otherwise reads once, few, many or a size class.

size: few; D: .; J: TRBJ1-2; V: TRBV6-1; CDR3: CASSEAHELYTF; DNA: TGTGCCAGCAGTGAAGCTCACGAGCTCTACACCTTC
size: .; D: .; J: TRBJ1-3; V: TRBV19; CDR3: CASSAVTLGNTIYF; DNA: TGTGCCAGTAGTGCGGTGACCCTGGGAAACACCATATATTTT
size: .; D: .; J: TRBJ1-4; V: TRBV20-1; CDR3: CSASWASENEKLFF; DNA: TGCAGTGCTAGTTGGGCATCGGAGAATGAAAAACTGTTTTTT
size: .; D: .; J: TRBJ1-4; V: TRBV7-9; CDR3: CASSRRQLGYDYSELFF; DNA: TGTGCCAGCAGCCGAAGGCAACTGGGGTACGACTATTCGGAACTGTTTTTT
size: few; D: TRBD1; J: TRBJ2-1; V: TRBV28; CDR3: CASSSPGTDKFF; DNA: TGTGCCAGCAGTTCCCCCGGGACAGATAAGTTCTTC
size: .; D: TRBD1; J: TRBJ2-2; V: TRBV6-1; CDR3: CASSEGTGSNTGELFF; DNA: TGTGCCAGCAGTGAGGGGACAGGGTCGAACACCGGGGAGCTGTTTTTT
size: .; D: TRBD2; J: TRBJ2-7; V: TRBV19; CDR3: CASSLGSSGVYEQYF; DNA: TGTGCCAGTAGCCTGGGGTCTAGCGGGGTCTACGAGCAGTACTTC
size: .; D: .; J: TRBJ2-7; V: TRBV19; CDR3: CASSIGQGRSYEQYF; DNA: TGTGCCAGTAGTATAGGTCAGGGAAGATCCTACGAGCAGTACTTC
size: .; D: TRBD1; J: TRBJ1-2; V: TRBV6-5; CDR3: CASSYSVPGGVWWGYTF; DNA: TGTGCCAGCAGTTACTCGGTCCCAGGGGGTGTCTGGTGGGGCTACACCTTC
size: .; D: .; J: TRBJ1-5; V: TRBV2; CDR3: CATLGGTRGHSNQPQHF; DNA: TGTGCCACCCTCGGGGGGACGCGCGGACATAGCAATCAGCCCCAGCATTTT
size: .; D: .; J: TRBJ1-6; V: TRBV6-1; CDR3: CASSVTGNNSPLHF; DNA: TGTGCCAGCAGCGTCACAGGGAATAATTCACCCCTCCACTTT
size: .; D: .; J: TRBJ1-5; V: TRBV7-6; CDR3: CASSLAQNQPQHF; DNA: TGTGCCAGCAGCTTAGCCCAAAATCAGCCCCAGCATTTT
size: .; D: .; J: TRBJ2-4; V: TRBV6-2/TRBV6-3; CDR3: CASNPQSSLNIQYF; DNA: TGTGCCAGCAATCCTCAGAGTTCCCTGAACATTCAGTACTTC
size: once; D: TRBD1; J: TRBJ1-2; V: TRBV30; CDR3: CAWSVLGSPWDRGGGYTF; DNA: TGTGCCTGGAGTGTACTAGGATCCCCCTGGGACAGGGGAGGCGGCTACACCTTC
size: .; D: .; J: TRBJ1-1; V: TRBV6-1; CDR3: CASSERSGQGTEAFF; DNA: TGTGCCAGCAGTGAACGAAGTGGCCAGGGCACTGAAGCTTTCTTT
size: .; D: TRBD1; J: TRBJ1-5; V: TRBV19; CDR3: CASSNWDRAEVEQPQHF; DNA: TGTGCCAGTAGTAACTGGGACAGGGCGGAGGTTGAGCAGCCCCAGCATTTT
size: .; D: TRBD1; J: TRBJ1-6; V: TRBV12-3/TRBV12-4; CDR3: CASRGGTGDNSPLHF; DNA: TGTGCCAGCAGAGGGGGGACAGGGGATAATTCACCCCTCCACTTT
size: few; D: TRBD2; J: TRBJ2-5; V: TRBV2; CDR3: CASRSGTSGSETQYF; DNA: TGTGCCAGCAGATCGGGGACTAGCGGGTCTGAGACCCAGTACTTC
size: .; D: .; J: TRBJ1-2; V: TRBV28; CDR3: CASGLGRSPSDGYTF; DNA: TGTGCCAGCGGTTTGGGGCGTTCACCATCGGATGGCTACACCTTC
size: .; D: TRBD1; J: TRBJ1-2; V: TRBV5-5; CDR3: CASSGGQGFYGHTF; DNA: TGTGCCAGCAGCGGGGGACAGGGGTTTTATGGCCACACCTTC
size: .; D: .; J: TRBJ2-3; V: TRBV6-4; CDR3: CASSERRGDTQYF; DNA: TGTGCCAGCAGTGAGAGGAGGGGAGATACGCAGTATTTT
size: .; D: .; J: TRBJ1-6; V: TRBV20-1; CDR3: CSARGQGGNSPLHF; DNA: TGCAGTGCTAGAGGCCAAGGGGGTAATTCACCCCTCCACTTT
size: .; D: TRBD2; J: TRBJ2-1; V: TRBV12-3/TRBV12-4; CDR3: CASNRGTSGRALEQFF; DNA: TGTGCCAGCAACCGGGGGACTAGCGGGAGGGCCTTAGAGCAGTTCTTC
size: .; D: TRBD1; J: TRBJ2-7; V: TRBV10-3; CDR3: CATWTGGHEQYF; DNA: TGTGCCACATGGACAGGGGGGCACGAGCAGTACTTC
size: .; D: TRBD1; J: TRBJ1-2; V: TRBV19; CDR3: CASSPWTGERYTF; DNA: TGTGCCAGTAGTCCGTGGACAGGGGAACGCTACACCTTC